The rows below give T cell receptor beta chains drawn from one sample of a study of CD4 T cells in relation to SARS-CoV-2 and coronaviruses. Antigens for these TCRs are unknown. This table comes from immunoSEQ multiplex PCR, and its TCRdb copy is limited to in-frame clones, with some not included. The sample yields about 22,000 clones, about 70% seen once. The specimen was CD4+ T cells from PBMCs, cultured in vitro. These receptors all stem from a human donor in good health. CDR3s include the opening cysteine and the closing phenylalanine or tryptophan. A D gene is named only where the DNA matches it firmly. Some rows mark clone size as missing; the rest say once, few, many or name a class of expanded clone.

TRBJ1-4 NA TRBV7-2 NA CASSSYGGVVGNEKLFF TGTGCCAGCAGCTCCTACGGGGGGGTGGTGGGGAATGAAAAACTGTTTTTT
TRBJ2-7 NA TRBV18 TRBD1 CASSPPNRGVGYEQYF TGTGCCAGCTCACCACCGAACAGGGGAGTTGGTTACGAGCAGTACTTC
TRBJ2-1 NA TRBV6-4 NA CASSEERVVGEQFF TGTGCCAGCAGTGAAGAGAGGGTCGTGGGTGAGCAGTTCTTC
TRBJ2-5 NA TRBV5-5 TRBD1 CASSQDRVETQYF TGTGCCAGCAGCCAGGACAGGGTGGAGACCCAGTACTTC
TRBJ1-3 NA TRBV6-5 NA CASREGDTIYF TGTGCCAGCCGAGAGGGAGACACCATATATTTT
TRBJ1-3 once TRBV30 NA CAWSPSGGTIYF TGTGCCTGGAGCCCGAGCGGGGGCACCATATATTTT
TRBJ2-1 NA TRBV14 TRBD2 CASSPYWTSGRRWEQFF TGTGCCAGCAGCCCGTATTGGACTAGCGGGAGACGGTGGGAGCAGTTCTTC
TRBJ2-1 NA TRBV6-2/TRBV6-3 NA CASSEPEGAKLKEQFF TGTGCCAGCAGCGAACCGGAGGGCGCGAAACTTAAGGAGCAGTTCTTC
TRBJ1-5 NA TRBV4-3 NA CASSQDAEIQPQHF TGCGCCAGCAGCCAAGACGCTGAGATTCAGCCCCAGCATTTT
TRBJ2-7 NA TRBV4-3 NA CASSQDRGFEQYF TGCGCCAGCAGCCAAGATAGGGGATTCGAGCAGTACTTC
TRBJ2-3 NA TRBV6-5 TRBD1 CASSLGWTGRDTQYF TGTGCCAGCAGTTTGGGATGGACAGGGCGAGATACGCAGTATTTT
TRBJ1-4 few TRBV7-9 TRBD1 CASSFGGTGISREKLFF TGTGCCAGCAGCTTCGGCGGGACAGGGATTAGCAGGGAAAAACTGTTTTTT
TRBJ2-2 NA TRBV6-5 TRBD2 CASLRTSGGTGELFF TGTGCCAGCCTCCGGACTAGCGGAGGCACCGGGGAGCTGTTTTTT
TRBJ1-5 NA TRBV19 NA CASSMVGDQPQHF TGTGCCAGTAGTATGGTGGGGGACCAGCCCCAGCATTTT
TRBJ1-3 NA TRBV10-3 NA CAISEHNDSGNTIYF TGTGCCATCAGTGAGCATAACGACTCTGGAAACACCATATATTTT
TRBJ2-1 few TRBV6-2/TRBV6-3 NA CASSYQVRNSRVVSLNEQFF TGTGCCAGCAGTTATCAGGTGCGGAACTCCAGGGTCGTTTCTCTCAATGAGCAGTTCTTC
TRBJ1-2 few TRBV5-1 NA CASSLETGYGYTF TGCGCCAGCAGCTTGGAGACAGGTTATGGCTACACCTTC
TRBJ2-1 NA TRBV5-4 NA CASSPTQTYNEQFF TGTGCCAGCAGCCCAACGCAAACCTACAATGAGCAGTTCTTC
TRBJ1-2 NA TRBV5-1 NA CASSAAGGHGYTF TGCGCCAGCAGCGCTGCCGGCGGCCATGGCTACACCTTC
TRBJ2-7 NA TRBV29-1 NA CSVGSASTQQYF TGCAGCGTTGGGTCAGCCTCTACGCAGCAGTACTTC
TRBJ2-7 few TRBV18 NA CASSPSIGLAEQYF TGTGCCAGCTCACCAAGTATAGGTTTGGCCGAGCAGTACTTC
TRBJ2-5 NA TRBV11-2 NA CASSPRQTQYF TGTGCCAGCAGCCCGAGACAGACCCAGTACTTC
TRBJ2-3 NA TRBV19 NA CASSIGPPATDTQYF TGTGCCAGTAGTATTGGACCCCCCGCAACAGATACGCAGTATTTT
TRBJ1-3 few TRBV6-5 NA CACARDSGNTIYF TGTGCCTGCGCGAGGGACTCTGGAAACACCATATATTTT
TRBJ1-2 NA TRBV3-1/TRBV3-2 NA CASSQANVFYGYTF TGTGCCAGCAGCCAAGCGAACGTTTTTTATGGCTACACCTTC
TRBJ2-1 NA TRBV12-3/TRBV12-4 NA CASMGEYHNEQFF TGTGCCAGCATGGGGGAGTACCACAATGAGCAGTTCTTC
TRBJ1-3 few TRBV4-2 NA CASSPDTSGNTIYF TGTGCCAGCAGCCCGGACACCTCTGGAAACACCATATATTTT
TRBJ2-5 large TRBV19 NA CASNERRGAGTQYF TGTGCCAGTAATGAGCGGCGGGGAGCCGGCACCCAGTACTTC
TRBJ2-7 NA TRBV4-2 TRBD1 CASSHGDRGREQYF TGTGCCAGCAGCCATGGGGACAGGGGGCGTGAGCAGTACTTC
TRBJ2-3 NA TRBV4-2 TRBD1 CASSQVSGTGQGDTQYF TGTGCCAGCAGCCAAGTTTCCGGGACAGGTCAGGGGGATACGCAGTATTTT
TRBJ2-2 NA TRBV5-5 TRBD2 CASSLAGVVDTGELFF TGTGCCAGCAGCTTAGCGGGAGTCGTCGACACCGGGGAGCTGTTTTTT